This T cell receptor (beta chain) came from a study of graft-versus-host responses after intestinal transplantation. Study-wide results and limits: Investigators detected GvH clones in recipient marrow, with some emerging earlier in ileum or blood.

Libraries were prepared by immunoSEQ multiplex PCR; TCRdb keeps only in-frame clonotypes and omits some of them. The sample holds approximately 90,000 clones, about 87% seen once. To note about this clone: The antigen is not known.

The specimen was unstimulated CD4+ T cells sorted from spleen or lymph node cells, collected before transplant. The origin of this receptor is a human donor who was the organ donor for an intestinal transplant.

The CDR3: CASSFTGSEKLFF. The CDR3 DNA reads as TGTGCCAGCAGCTTCACAGGGAGCGAAAAACTGTTTTTT. The chain couples TRBV7-2 to TRBJ1-4, with D possibly matching TRBD1 (6 bases). Germline lookup yields CDR1 SGHTA and CDR2 FQGNSA. The CDR3 length is 13 residues. The V end lost 3 bases, the J end lost 8 bases, and 10 bases lay between the germline ends. The whole variable domain, filled in from reference TRBV7-2 and TRBJ1-4, reads GAGVSQSPSNKVTEKGKDVELRCDPISGHTALYWYRQSLGQGLEFLIYFQGNSAPDKSGLPSDRFSAERTGGSVSTLTIQRTQQEDSAVYLCASSFTGSEKLFFGSGTQLSVL.